The clone carrying this T cell receptor beta chain was counted a few times. The source of the sample is a study of T-cell memory formation after mild COVID-19. TCRdb itself ran the 5' RACE reads through MiXCR, one entry per CDR3 protein. The table lists fewer than 600,000 distinct CDR3 sequences, roughly 20% of them singletons. The sample consisted of PBMCs or a T cell subset sorted from them (not recorded which). This sequence was found in an adult woman who had mild COVID-19 (a few samples of this study predate the infection). Cell type and time point are not known.

The CDR3 region has the DNA TGTGCCAGCGCCTTGAGTGCCGGGATAGGCGCGCAGTATTTT. Translated: CASALSAGIGAQYF. The gene calls are TRBV6-5 and TRBJ2-3; a possible D gene is TRBD2 (5 bases). V dropped 8 bases and J dropped 10 bases, with 22 bases sitting between them. In germline, CDR1 is MNHEY, CDR2 SVGAGI. The CDR3 is 14 amino acids.